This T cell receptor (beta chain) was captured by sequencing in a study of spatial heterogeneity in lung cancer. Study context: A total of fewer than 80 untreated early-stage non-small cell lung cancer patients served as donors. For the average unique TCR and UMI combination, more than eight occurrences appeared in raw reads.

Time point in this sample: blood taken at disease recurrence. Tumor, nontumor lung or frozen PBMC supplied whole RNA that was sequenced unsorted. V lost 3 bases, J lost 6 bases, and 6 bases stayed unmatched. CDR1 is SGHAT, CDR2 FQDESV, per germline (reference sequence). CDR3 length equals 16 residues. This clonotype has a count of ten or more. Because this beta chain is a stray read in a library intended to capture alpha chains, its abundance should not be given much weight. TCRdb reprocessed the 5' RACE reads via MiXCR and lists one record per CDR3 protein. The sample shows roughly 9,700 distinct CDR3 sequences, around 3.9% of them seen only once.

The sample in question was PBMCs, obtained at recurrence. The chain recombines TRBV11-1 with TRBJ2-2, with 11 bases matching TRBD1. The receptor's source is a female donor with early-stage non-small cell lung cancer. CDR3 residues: CASSFRTGGRSGELFF. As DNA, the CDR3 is TGTGCCAGCAGCTTTAGGACAGGGGGCCGCTCCGGGGAGCTGTTTTTT.